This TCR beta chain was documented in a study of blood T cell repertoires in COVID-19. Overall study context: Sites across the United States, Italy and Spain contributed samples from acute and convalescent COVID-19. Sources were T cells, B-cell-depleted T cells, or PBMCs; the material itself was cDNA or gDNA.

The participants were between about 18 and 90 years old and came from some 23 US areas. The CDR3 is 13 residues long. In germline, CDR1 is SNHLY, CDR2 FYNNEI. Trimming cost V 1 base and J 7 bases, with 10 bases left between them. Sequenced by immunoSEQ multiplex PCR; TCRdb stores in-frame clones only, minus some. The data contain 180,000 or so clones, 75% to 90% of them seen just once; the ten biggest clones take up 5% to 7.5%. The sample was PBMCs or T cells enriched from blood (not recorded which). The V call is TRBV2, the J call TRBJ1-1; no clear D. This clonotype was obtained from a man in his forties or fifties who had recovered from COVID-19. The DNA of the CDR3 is TGTGCCAGCAGTGAAGGTCCCACGGGTGAAGCTTTCTTT. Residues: CASSEGPTGEAFF. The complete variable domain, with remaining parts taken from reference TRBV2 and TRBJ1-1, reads EPEVTQTPSHQVTQMGQEVILRCVPISNHLYFYWYRQILGQKVEFLVSFYNNEISEKSEIFDDQFSVERPDGSNFTLKIRSTKLEDSAMYFCASSEGPTGEAFFGQGTRLTVV.